The 18 T cell receptor beta chains presented below share a single source sample, sequenced in a study of preoperative IRX-2 immunotherapy in early breast cancer. Documented treatment: preoperative locoregional IRX-2 cytokine immunotherapy. Only in-frame clones appear in the TCRdb table, and some are missing; sequencing was by immunoSEQ multiplex PCR. The sample has approximately 26,000 clones; roughly 80% are singletons. Here the sequenced sample was lymph node tissue, taken after IRX-2 immunotherapy. The receptors come from a human donor with breast cancer.

This clone turned up a few times. An end of the junction differs from the germline gene, which may be a read error. This CDR3 is CAISVGSDTQYF. CDR3 nucleotides: TGTGCCATCAGTGTCGGTTCAGATACGCAGTATTTT. The chain has TRBV6-8 and TRBJ2-3; D call uncertain. The CDR3 has 12 amino acids. The germline CDR1 and CDR2 sequences are MNHGY and SAAAGT.

This clone showed up just a few times. V usage is TRBV6-8 and J usage is TRBJ1-2; maybe TRBD1 (6 bases). CDR3 length equals 14 residues. CDR1 and CDR2 (germline): MNHGY, SAAAGT. V was shortened by 2 bases and J by 1 base, with 8 bases between the two germline ends. CDR3 protein: CASSYRGSNYGYTF. CDR3 nucleotides: TGTGCCAGCAGTTACAGGGGGAGTAACTATGGCTACACCTTC.

V usage is TRBV6-8 and J usage is TRBJ1-5; no clear D. V gave up 0 bases and J gave up 4 bases, with 4 bases separating them. This CDR3 has 13 amino acids. Germline V gives CDR1 MNHGY, CDR2 SAAAGT. The CDR3 region has the DNA TGTGCCAGCAGTTACTCCCGAAATCAGCCCCAGCATTTT. Translating gives CASSYSRNQPQHF.

The rearrangement joins TRBV10-1 to TRBJ2-1; 10 nucleotides agree with TRBD2. Germline CDR1 and CDR2: WNHNN and SYGVQD (reference sequence). V trimming: 8 bases; J trimming: 7 bases; junction bases outside the gene matches: 5. This CDR3 has 13 amino acids. CDR3 coding DNA: TGCGCCAGCCAAGCGGGAGGGTATAATGAGCAGTTCTTC. Encoded protein: CASQAGGYNEQFF.

The rearrangement links TRBV6-8 to TRBJ2-5; D might be TRBD1 or TRBD2, each matching 5 bases. The germline V gene encodes CDR1 MNHGY and CDR2 SAAAGT. The V gene lost 2 bases and the J gene lost 4 bases, with 14 bases spanning the gap. The CDR3 consists of 15 residues. The CDR3 nucleotides read TGTGCCAGCAGTTACCTCGGGAACAGGAGAGAGACCCAGTACTTC. Encoded protein: CASSYLGNRRETQYF.

The chain couples TRBV28 to TRBJ2-1; 10 bases are shared with TRBD2. Trimming at V came to 3 bases and at J to 5 bases, leaving 4 bases not matched to a gene. CDR3 size: 15 residues. The germline V gene has CDR1 MDHEN and CDR2 SYDVKM. CDR3 amino acids: CASSFGTSDHNEQFF. Here the CDR3 DNA reads TGTGCCAGCAGTTTTGGGACTAGCGACCACAATGAGCAGTTCTTC.

Details on this clone: Sequence at one end of the junction differs from germline and may be a read error. This sequence joins TRBV5-1 and TRBJ2-2, with D perhaps TRBD2 (5 bases). The germline CDR1 and CDR2 sequences are SGHRS and YFSETQ. This CDR3 has 16 residues. CDR3: CASSNGVGRETGKLFF. Written as DNA, the CDR3 is TGCGCCAGCAGTAATGGGGTCGGGCGAGAGACCGGGAAGCTGTTTTTT.

This clone was picked up a small number of times. The chain employs TRBV5-1 and TRBJ2-7; TRBD1 agrees at 7 bases. The CDR3 extends over 16 amino acids. CDR1 SGHRS and CDR2 YFSETQ come from the germline V gene. Unmatched junction bases numbered 8, after V lost 2 bases and J lost 0 bases. The CDR3 sequence: CASSFLPGQRSYEQYF. The CDR3 nucleotides are TGCGCCAGCAGCTTCCTCCCGGGACAGCGCTCCTACGAGCAGTACTTC.

The sample holds a few counts of this clone. The V gene is TRBV18, the J gene TRBJ2-1, with 14 bases identical to TRBD2. The CDR3 covers 19 residues. From germline, CDR1 is KGHSH and CDR2 LQKENI. Trimming at V came to 4 bases and at J to 1 base, leaving 9 bases not matched to a gene. This CDR3 reads CASSLPGTSGSGSYNEQFF. CDR3 nucleotide sequence: TGTGCCAGCTCACTTCCGGGGACTAGCGGGAGTGGGTCCTACAATGAGCAGTTCTTC.

This sequence joins TRBV14 and TRBJ1-5; perhaps TRBD1 as D (6 bases). This CDR3 has 16 amino acids. Germline V gene sequence: CDR1 SGHDN, CDR2 FVKESK. The V end was cut by 4 bases, the J end by 0 bases, with 13 bases between. The CDR3 nucleotides are TGTGCCAGCAGCCCTTTGACAGGACGTAGCAATCAGCCCCAGCATTTT. This gives the protein CASSPLTGRSNQPQHF.

This chain links TRBV11-3 with TRBJ1-4; D is possibly TRBD1 (6 bases). The CDR3 extends over 15 amino acids. Germline CDR1 and CDR2: SGHNT and YENEEA. The V end lost 3 bases, the J end lost 6 bases, and 14 bases lay between the germline ends. The CDR3 sequence is CASSLEGVGYEKLFF. The CDR3 DNA sequence: TGTGCCAGCAGCTTGGAGGGGGTTGGTTATGAAAAACTGTTTTTT.

CDR3 loop: CASSLGQDPYQETQYF. CDR3 coding DNA: TGTGCCAGCAGCTTAGGACAGGACCCGTACCAAGAGACCCAGTACTTC. The rearrangement links TRBV11-3 to TRBJ2-5; the D gene is possibly TRBD1 (6 bases). The germline gives CDR1 SGHNT, CDR2 YENEEA. The CDR3 extends over 16 amino acids. The V and J ends lost 1 base and 0 bases respectively, with 12 bases between them.

The CDR3 spells CASSLGTSGRDEQFF. Here the CDR3 DNA reads TGTGCCAGCAGTCTAGGGACTAGCGGGAGAGATGAGCAGTTCTTC. The chain is built from TRBV11-3 and TRBJ2-1, with 14 bases fitting TRBD2. Germline V gives CDR1 SGHNT, CDR2 YENEEA. The CDR3 runs 15 residues. After removal of 6 bases from V and 8 bases from J, the junction contained 6 bases not matched to a gene.

The chain combines TRBV6-8 with TRBJ1-1; tentatively, D is TRBD1 (6 bases). V was cut by 2 bases and J by 7 bases, with 17 bases left in between. CDR3 size: 15 residues. In germline, CDR1 is MNHGY, CDR2 SAAAGT. DNA of the CDR3: TGTGCCAGCAGTTACGGGCAGGGGAGACGTAATGAAGCTTTCTTT. Its translation is CASSYGQGRRNEAFF.

The chain carries TRBV28 and TRBJ2-7, with TRBD2 identical over 14 bases. V lost 6 bases, J lost 6 bases, and 10 bases stayed unmatched. This CDR3 has 16 residues. Germline V gene sequence: CDR1 MDHEN, CDR2 SYDVKM. CDR3 bases: TGTGCCAGCAGACACCCGGGACTAGCGGGAGTCGGCGAGCAGTACTTC. It specifies CASRHPGLAGVGEQYF.

V usage is TRBV11-3 and J usage is TRBJ2-3; no definite D call. Germline assignment: CDR1 SGHNT and CDR2 YENEEA. The CDR3 runs to 14 residues. Trimming pared 1 base from V and 5 bases from J, leaving 10 bases between. The chain's CDR3 is CASSLGTDGDTQYF. The CDR3 nucleotides read TGTGCCAGCAGCTTAGGCACTGACGGAGATACGCAGTATTTT.

The chain couples TRBV19 to TRBJ1-4, with TRBD1 identical over 10 bases. Germline loops: CDR1 LNHDA, CDR2 SQIVND (reference sequence). The V gene end was trimmed by 3 bases and the J gene end by 6 bases; junction bases not matched to a gene: 1. The length of the CDR3 is 14 residues. CDR3 sequence reads: CASSMTGGDEKLFF. The CDR3 coding sequence is TGTGCCAGTAGTATGACAGGGGGCGATGAAAAACTGTTTTTT.

The chain links TRBV19 to TRBJ1-1; D unresolved. Trimming shortened V by 0 bases and J by 0 bases, and 5 bases separated the two germline ends. From germline, CDR1 is LNHDA and CDR2 SQIVND (reference sequence). The CDR3 contains 14 residues. As DNA, the CDR3 is TGTGCCAGTAGTATAGACAGGATGAACACTGAAGCTTTCTTT. It specifies CASSIDRMNTEAFF.